This T cell receptor (beta chain) was sequenced for a study of shared clonotypes between healthy human individuals. Study at large: Three CD4 naive, three CD4 memory, two CD8 naive and one CD8 memory plate were used per donor.

As concerns this clone: Its antigen is undetermined.

Trimming at V came to 6 bases and at J to 1 base, leaving 5 bases not matched to a gene. This CDR3 contains 14 residues. Germline CDR1 SNHLY, CDR2 FYNNEI. The investigators split CD4+ cells into a CD45RA+ naive subset and a CD45RA-negative memory subset. Method: immunoSEQ multiplex PCR; TCRdb's copy keeps in-frame clones and lacks some. The table includes around 1 million clones, more than 75% detected once. Study conclusions and caveats: All-four-donor shared clonotypes had higher generation probabilities than non-shared clonotypes did. Sharing across four donors was seen in roughly 5.2% of naive CD4 clonotypes.

The rearrangement links TRBV2 to TRBJ1-2, with 7 bases fitting TRBD1. The specimen was memory CD4+ T cells sorted from blood. Subset reported: CD45RA-negative fraction. The sequence derives from a man aged 18 to 29 in good health. CDR3 in amino acids: CASSRQGGNYGYTF. The DNA of the CDR3 is TGTGCCAGCAGCCGACAGGGAGGTAACTATGGCTACACCTTC. Drawing the rest from reference TRBV2 and TRBJ1-2, the complete variable domain is EPEVTQTPSHQVTQMGQEVILRCVPISNHLYFYWYRQILGQKVEFLVSFYNNEISEKSEIFDDQFSVERPDGSNFTLKIRSTKLEDSAMYFCASSRQGGNYGYTFGSGTRLTVV.